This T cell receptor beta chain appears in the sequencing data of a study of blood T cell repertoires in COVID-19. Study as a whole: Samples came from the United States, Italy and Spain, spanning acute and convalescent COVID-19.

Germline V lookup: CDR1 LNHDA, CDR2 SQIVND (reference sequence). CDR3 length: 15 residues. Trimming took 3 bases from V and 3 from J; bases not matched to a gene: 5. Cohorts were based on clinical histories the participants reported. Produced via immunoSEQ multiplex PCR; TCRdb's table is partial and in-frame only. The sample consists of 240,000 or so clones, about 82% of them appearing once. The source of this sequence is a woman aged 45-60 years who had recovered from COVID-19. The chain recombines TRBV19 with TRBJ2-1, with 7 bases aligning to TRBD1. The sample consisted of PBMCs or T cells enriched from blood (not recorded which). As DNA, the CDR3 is TGTGCCAGTAGTATTCAGGGACAGAACTACAATGAGCAGTTCTTC. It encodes CASSIQGQNYNEQFF.